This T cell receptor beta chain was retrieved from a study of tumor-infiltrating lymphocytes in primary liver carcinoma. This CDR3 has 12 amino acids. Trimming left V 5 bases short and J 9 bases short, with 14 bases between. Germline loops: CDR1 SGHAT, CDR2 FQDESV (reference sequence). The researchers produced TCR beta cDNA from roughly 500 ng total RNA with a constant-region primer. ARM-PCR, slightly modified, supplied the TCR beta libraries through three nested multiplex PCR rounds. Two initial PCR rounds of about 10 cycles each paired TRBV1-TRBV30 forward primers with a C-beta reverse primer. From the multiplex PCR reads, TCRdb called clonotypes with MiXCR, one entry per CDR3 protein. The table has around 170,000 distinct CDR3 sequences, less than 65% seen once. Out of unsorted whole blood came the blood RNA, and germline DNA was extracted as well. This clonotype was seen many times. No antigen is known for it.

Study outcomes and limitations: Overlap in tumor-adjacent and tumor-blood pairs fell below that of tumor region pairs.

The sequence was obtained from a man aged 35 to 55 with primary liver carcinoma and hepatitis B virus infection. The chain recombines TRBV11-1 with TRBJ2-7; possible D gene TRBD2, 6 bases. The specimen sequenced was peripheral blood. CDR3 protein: CASSPHQEGQYF. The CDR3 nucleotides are TGTGCCAGCAGCCCACACCAGGAGGGGCAGTACTTC.